The rows below give T cell receptor beta chains drawn from one sample of a study of blood T cell repertoires in COVID-19. Libraries were prepared by immunoSEQ multiplex PCR; TCRdb keeps only in-frame clonotypes and omits some of them. This sample has approximately 49,000 clones, with about 76% found just once. Material: peripheral blood. The receptor source for this set is a woman of 80 years or more with COVID-19, enrolled during active disease. Each CDR3 is given with its conserved first and last residue. D genes are given only for firm matches. Only part of the rows carry a size: once, few, many, or a class if the clone is expanded.

TRBD2 | - | TRBJ2-7 | TRBV20-1 | CSASSPAGVTYEQYF | TGCAGTGCTAGTTCCCCTGCGGGAGTCACCTACGAGCAGTACTTC
TRBD1 | - | TRBJ1-6 | TRBV29-1 | CSVPGQGGNSPLHF | TGCAGCGTTCCCGGACAGGGCGGGAATTCACCCCTCCACTTT
- | few | TRBJ1-5 | TRBV24-1 | CATSDSQTSPNQPQHF | TGTGCCACCAGTGATTCCCAGACTTCCCCAAATCAGCCCCAGCATTTT
- | - | TRBJ1-1 | TRBV7-9 | CASSYGQTEAFF | TGTGCCAGCAGCTATGGACAGACTGAAGCTTTCTTT
TRBD1 | - | TRBJ2-7 | TRBV28 | CASSSNRGPTYEQYF | TGTGCCAGCAGTTCCAACAGGGGGCCAACCTACGAGCAGTACTTC
- | - | TRBJ2-2 | TRBV6-4 | CASSVQGLGTGELFF | TGTGCCAGCAGTGTACAGGGTCTGGGCACCGGGGAGCTGTTTTTT
TRBD2 | once | TRBJ2-7 | TRBV2 | CASSREGYEQYF | TGTGCCAGCAGTCGGGAGGGTTACGAGCAGTACTTC
TRBD2 | - | TRBJ2-1 | TRBV7-7 | CASSSSTSANQFF | TGTGCTAGCAGCTCCTCCACTAGCGCGAATCAGTTCTTC
TRBD2 | - | TRBJ2-2 | TRBV15 | CATSRERLAGVRELFF | TGTGCCACCAGCAGAGAAAGACTAGCGGGAGTCAGGGAGCTGTTTTTT
TRBD2 | - | TRBJ2-7 | TRBV6-5 | CASRDGGRANEQYF | TGTGCCAGCAGAGATGGCGGGAGGGCTAACGAGCAGTACTTC
- | once | TRBJ1-5 | TRBV10-3 | CATKVQDNQPQHF | TGTGCCACCAAGGTCCAGGACAATCAGCCCCAGCATTTT
TRBD2 | - | TRBJ2-3 | TRBV29-1 | CSVELAVGTDTQYF | TGCAGCGTTGAGCTAGCGGTGGGGACAGATACGCAGTATTTT
TRBD1 | - | TRBJ1-1 | TRBV18 | CASSRTGNTEAFF | TGTGCCAGCTCACGGACAGGGAACACTGAAGCTTTCTTT
TRBD2 | - | TRBJ2-1 | TRBV9 | CASSVASGMVREQFF | TGTGCCAGCAGCGTAGCTAGCGGGATGGTAAGGGAGCAGTTCTTC
- | once | TRBJ1-4 | TRBV6-5 | CASRRGPGGDEKLFF | TGTGCCAGCAGGAGAGGGCCAGGCGGCGATGAAAAACTGTTTTTT
TRBD1 | - | TRBJ1-2 | TRBV19 | CASSILPGGASGYTF | TGTGCCAGTAGTATCCTTCCAGGGGGCGCGTCTGGCTACACCTTC
TRBD2 | - | TRBJ2-1 | TRBV5-4 | CASSFRTSGSNEQFF | TGTGCCAGCAGCTTTCGGACTAGCGGGTCTAATGAGCAGTTCTTC